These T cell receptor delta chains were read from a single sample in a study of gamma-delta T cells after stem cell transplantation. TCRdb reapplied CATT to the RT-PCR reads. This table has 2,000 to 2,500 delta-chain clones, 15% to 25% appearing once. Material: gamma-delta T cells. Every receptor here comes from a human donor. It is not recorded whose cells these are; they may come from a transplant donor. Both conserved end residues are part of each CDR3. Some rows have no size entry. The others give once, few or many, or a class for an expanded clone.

CACDSLGDTEDTDKLIF | TRDJ1 | - | TRDV2
CACDAVNFGSLGDSTLDKLIF | TRDJ1 | - | TRDV2
CACDTAFLPRKYWGIDTDKLIF | TRDJ1 | few | TRDV2
CALGAKAAINGFLSVLLGEYRPQYTDKLIF | TRDJ1 | - | TRDV1
CACDTVGAKATDKLIF | TRDJ1 | medium-sized | TRDV2
CALGELCPLPALMGDTRHVTDKLIF | TRDJ1 | once | TRDV1
CACVVSLDRHSAYWGFLEQYTDKLIF | TRDJ1 | few | TRDV2
CACDTLDWGIRGDKLIF | TRDJ1 | - | TRDV2
CACDIPTFTVGNLYTDTLIF | TRDJ1 | few | TRDV2
CALGEPAIFLRLLGDPAQLFF | TRDJ2 | - | TRDV1
CACDQLHDTFFKYTDKLIF | TRDJ1 | medium-sized | TRDV2
CALGPTTRIFLLRHLLGSRAPYTDKLIF | TRDJ1 | few | TRDV1
CALGMGAYWGIEYTDKLIF | TRDJ1 | few | TRDV1
CALGELRPSPFLLLLGDNSRDSVYTDKLIF | TRDJ1 | once | TRDV1
CALGEPRPSSYGFWDLLVKGDRLADKLIF | TRDJ1 | - | TRDV1
CALGELEALWGYPLYTDKLIF | TRDJ1 | - | TRDV1
CACDTGSHWGIQTNFLFSLGDPDQRKIIF | TRDJ1 | - | TRDV2
CACDTLLGDTVGDKLIF | TRDJ1 | large | TRDV2
CALGELTLGIYWGIRRPYTDKLIF | TRDJ1 | - | TRDV1
CALGAFPMGDTYRKLIF | TRDJ1 | once | TRDV1
CALGGPLPTGGCGCVAELGKVDKLIF | TRDJ1 | - | TRDV1
CALGPALPPWGIKGELIF | TRDJ1 | - | TRDV1
CAFNLHWGIRAPYTDKLIF | TRDJ1 | few | TRDV3
CACDAGFKWGTDKLIF | TRDJ1 | large | TRDV2
CACDQTRGPGVYTDKLIF | TRDJ1 | few | TRDV2
CACDTYFGDKLIF | TRDJ1 | - | TRDV2
CACDRGDTLFSWDTRQMFF | TRDJ3 | - | TRDV2
CAASAPGKRYQREWGVPTDKLIF | TRDJ1 | - | TRAV29/DV5
CALGLHLSRGIHKLIF | TRDJ1 | large | TRDV1
CAFRTTGGYQADKLIF | TRDJ1 | - | TRDV2
CALGEPPGLPTAWVPLWGTDKLIF | TRDJ1 | - | TRDV1
CALEGAGGYRYTDKLIF | TRDJ1 | - | TRDV1
CACDTVGADTDKLIF | TRDJ1 | - | TRDV2
CALGSLIFYWGISTDKLIF | TRDJ1 | - | TRDV1
CALGELHPTSFTGGYYVVDKLIF | TRDJ1 | few | TRDV1
CACDTVQAGVSKGYTDTLIF | TRDJ1 | few | TRDV2
CALGDPFLRYWGIPKLIF | TRDJ1 | few | TRDV1
CACDTLLGADKLIF | TRDJ1 | large | TRDV2
CALGELFTRVDWGIFGLTDKLIF | TRDJ1 | once | TRDV1
CACEGLAEGEHASDKLIF | TRDJ1 | large | TRDV2
CALGELALRVGVVLGDTYLGADKLIF | TRDJ1 | - | TRDV1
CALGEQRPGPFRILFF | TRDJ1 | - | TRDV1
CACGKMKLGDTEVSLYTDKLIF | TRDJ1 | - | TRDV2
CALGGLPDKLIF | TRDJ1 | few | TRDV1
CALGLLRLYWGIRGPDKLIF | TRDJ1 | - | TRDV1
CALGELYWGIKLIF | TRDJ1 | - | TRDV1
CALGGNGLPGRTGGKLIF | TRDJ1 | few | TRDV1
CALGVLLPKQILGDTYTDKLIF | TRDJ1 | hyperexpanded | TRDV1
CACEDMYTGGYTGDKLIF | TRDJ1 | - | TRDV2
CALGILVWIPAYTDKLIF | TRDJ1 | once | TRDV1
CACDTVALPERTGWGGSTDKLIF | TRDJ1 | - | TRDV2
CALGELSPAFLTTGDWGFDKLIF | TRDJ1 | - | TRDV1
CALGELGPFMYWGIIPYTDKLIF | TRDJ1 | - | TRDV1
CALGNGPGGYFDKLIF | TRDJ1 | - | TRDV1
CALGELGTRRDKLIF | TRDJ1 | medium-sized | TRDV1